This T cell receptor (beta chain) was recovered during a study of blood T cells in healthy people across ages. Study observations and caveats: Greater diversity and more naive CD4+ cells were seen in long-lived donors than in aged donors.

The CDR3 is made up of 16 amino acids. V gave up 1 base and J gave up 12 bases, with 22 bases separating them. Germline V gene lookup returns CDR1 SEHNR and CDR2 FQNEAQ (reference sequence). About this clonotype itself: Its antigen is as yet unknown.

Peripheral blood from each donor was collected in a volume of 9.5 to 10 milliliters. Primers used in a second PCR of roughly 7 to 12 cycles were a sample-barcoded 5' primer and a J-beta primer mix. TCRdb re-called the 5' RACE reads through MiXCR, storing one row per CDR3 protein. Of more than 500,000 distinct CDR3 sequences in the sample, 27% were seen once. This TCR came from a woman aged 70-85 years in good health. Material for sequencing was blood. V and J are TRBV7-9 and TRBJ2-1; D is unresolved. The CDR3 region is CASSLGGTHSLLGQFF. CDR3 DNA: TGTGCCAGCAGCTTAGGGGGAACCCATTCTCTGCTTGGGCAGTTCTTC.